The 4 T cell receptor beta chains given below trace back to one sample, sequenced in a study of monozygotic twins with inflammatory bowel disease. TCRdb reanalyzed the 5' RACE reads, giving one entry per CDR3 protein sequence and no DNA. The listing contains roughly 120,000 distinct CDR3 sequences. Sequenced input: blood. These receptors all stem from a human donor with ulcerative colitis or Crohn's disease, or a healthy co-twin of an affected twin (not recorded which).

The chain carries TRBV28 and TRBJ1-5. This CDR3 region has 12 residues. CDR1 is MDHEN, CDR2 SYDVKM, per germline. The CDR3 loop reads CASTLSNQPQHF.

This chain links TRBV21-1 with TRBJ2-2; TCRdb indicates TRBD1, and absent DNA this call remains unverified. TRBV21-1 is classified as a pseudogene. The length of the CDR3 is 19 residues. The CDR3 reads CASSSIRGAVRKNTGELFF.

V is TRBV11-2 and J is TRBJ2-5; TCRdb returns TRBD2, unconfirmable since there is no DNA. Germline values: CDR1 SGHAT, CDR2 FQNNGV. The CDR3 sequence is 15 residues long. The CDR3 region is CASSPVAGVQETQYF.

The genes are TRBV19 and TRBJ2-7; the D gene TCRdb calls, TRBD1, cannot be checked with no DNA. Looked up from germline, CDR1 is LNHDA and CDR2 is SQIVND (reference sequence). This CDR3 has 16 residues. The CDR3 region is CASSMRGRGFSYEQYF.